This record covers a single T cell receptor (beta chain). In the authors' methods: Quantification of nucleated cells was approximated via reference gene primer amplification. Data came from immunoSEQ multiplex PCR; TCRdb stores just in-frame clones and leaves some out. The V and J calls and clone size come from that table; D and trimming were worked out from the DNA. The table lists 250,000 to 350,000 clones, 70% to 90% of them singletons, with around 13% in the top ten. The V end was cut by 0 bases, the J end by 0 bases, with 10 bases between. Germline values: CDR1 SGDLS, CDR2 YYNGEE. The CDR3 consists of 17 residues. The entry originates in a study of blood T cell repertoires in COVID-19. Turning to the study itself: The analysed material was cDNA or gDNA that came from T cells, B-cell-depleted T cells, or PBMCs.

The TCR sequence derives from a woman aged 55-75 years with acute or convalescent COVID-19. Input material: peripheral blood. This chain joins TRBV9 and TRBJ1-6; D not resolved. The CDR3 DNA sequence: TGTGCCAGCAGCGTAGGAGGGAGGCTCTCCTATAATTCACCCCTCCACTTT. Amino acids: CASSVGGRLSYNSPLHF.